A single sample gave rise to the 29 T cell receptor beta chains below, sequenced in a study of siplizumab effects on memory and regulatory T cells. Produced via immunoSEQ multiplex PCR; TCRdb's table is partial and in-frame only. The repertoire consists of tens of thousands of clones, with 85% to 95% occurring once and the leading ten covering 15% to 20%. The specimen was CD8+ T cells sorted from blood. The receptors come from a human donor in good health.

The chain employs TRBV4-1 and TRBJ2-7; D is possibly TRBD2 (6 bases). There are 12 residues in the CDR3. CDR1 and CDR2 (germline): MGHRA, YSYEKL. The V and J ends lost 1 base and 6 bases respectively, with 7 bases between them. The CDR3 spells CASSQVGGEQYF. CDR3 coding DNA: TGCGCCAGCAGCCAAGTGGGGGGCGAGCAGTACTTC.

The genes are TRBV9 and TRBJ2-1, with TRBD1 as a possible D gene (6 bases). V lost 2 bases and J lost 0, with 12 bases in between. This CDR3 spans 16 amino acids. Germline loops: CDR1 SGDLS, CDR2 YYNGEE. The CDR3 DNA reads as TGTGCCAGCAGCGTGTGGGACACGAGCTCCTACAATGAGCAGTTCTTC. Amino acid sequence: CASSVWDTSSYNEQFF. The variable domain in full, with the rest retrieved from reference TRBV9 and TRBJ2-1, is DSGVTQTPKHLITATGQRVTLRCSPRSGDLSVYWYQQSLDQGLQFLIQYYNGEERAKGNILERFSAQQFPDLHSELNLSSLELGDSALYFCASSVWDTSSYNEQFFGPGTRLTVL.

CDR3 sequence reads: CASTTGPSTDTQYF. CDR3 sequence (DNA): TGTGCCAGCACCACGGGACCCTCCACAGATACGCAGTATTTT. The gene calls are TRBV27 and TRBJ2-3; possibly TRBD1 or TRBD2 for D (5 bases each). The CDR3 is 14 residues long. V lost 7 bases, J lost 2 bases, and 13 bases lay in between. Germline-derived CDR1 and CDR2 are MNHEY and SMNVEV (reference sequence).

This rearrangement joins TRBV14 to TRBJ2-5, with D unclear. The germline V gene encodes CDR1 SGHDN and CDR2 FVKESK. The CDR3 spans 16 residues. V was shortened by 1 base and J by 5 bases, with 17 bases between the two germline ends. This chain's CDR3 is CASSQGSRVYGETQYF. The CDR3 DNA sequence: TGTGCCAGCAGCCAAGGGTCTCGGGTGTATGGGGAGACCCAGTACTTC.

Here the CDR3 reads CASSQEWGTRVYEQYF. The CDR3 DNA reads TGCGCCAGCAGCCAAGAATGGGGGACTAGAGTCTACGAGCAGTACTTC. V usage is TRBV4-1 and J usage is TRBJ2-7, with 8 bases that match TRBD2. CDR1 is MGHRA and CDR2 is YSYEKL in the germline V gene. CDR3 length: 16 residues. The junction had 7 bases not matched to a gene; V was cut back by 0 bases and J by 3 bases.

The chain uses TRBV9 and TRBJ2-7; D is possibly TRBD2 (6 bases). The V gene lost 0 bases and the J gene lost 4 bases, with 11 bases spanning the gap. The CDR3 totals 14 residues. The germline CDR1 and CDR2 sequences are SGDLS and YYNGEE. CDR3: CASSVESGVYEQYF. The CDR3 DNA sequence: TGTGCCAGCAGCGTAGAGTCGGGAGTATACGAGCAGTACTTC.

The V and J genes are TRBV5-8 and TRBJ1-4; tentative D call: TRBD1 (6 bases). Trimming took off 0 bases at V and 3 bases at J, with 9 bases between the two ends. Germline V CDR1 and CDR2: SGHTS, YDEGEE. CDR3 size: 15 residues. CDR3 DNA: TGTGCCAGCAGCTTGGTTGGACAGTCTAATGAAAAACTGTTTTTT. This codes for CASSLVGQSNEKLFF.

V and J are TRBV5-8 and TRBJ2-5; 8 bases map to TRBD2. J lost 1 base, V lost 2 bases, and 7 bases had no gene match. Germline loops: CDR1 SGHTS, CDR2 YDEGEE. This CDR3 has 16 amino acids. The CDR3, as DNA: TGTGCCAGCAGCTTTGTTCGGGAGGGCCTCCAAGAGACCCAGTACTTC. Its translation: CASSFVREGLQETQYF.

The V gene is TRBV5-4, the J gene TRBJ2-7; D possibly corresponds to TRBD2 (5 bases). Trimming took off 2 bases at V and 2 bases at J, with 14 bases between the two ends. CDR3 length equals 15 residues. CDR1 SGHNT and CDR2 YYREEE come from the germline V gene (reference sequence). The CDR3 reads CASSLYGLNTYEQYF. The CDR3 region has the DNA TGTGCCAGCAGCTTATACGGACTGAATACCTACGAGCAGTACTTC.

The CDR3 DNA sequence: TGTGCCACCACTCGCTGGGGGATTAATGAAAAACTGTTTTTT. Amino acid sequence: CATTRWGINEKLFF. The chain combines TRBV6-1 with TRBJ1-4; D possibly corresponds to TRBD1 (5 bases). This CDR3 is built from 14 residues. The V gene's germline CDR1 is MNHNS and CDR2 SASEGT. Trimming shortened V by 10 bases and J by 4 bases, and 16 bases separated the two germline ends.

The chain is built from TRBV4-1 and TRBJ2-1; TRBD1 agrees at 8 bases. The CDR3 consists of 16 residues. The germline gives CDR1 MGHRA, CDR2 YSYEKL. V shed 4 bases and J 6 bases; nucleotides not matched to a gene: 11. In nucleotides, the CDR3 is TGCGCCAGCAGCCCTTTCGGGACAGGACGGATCAATGAGCAGTTCTTC. It encodes CASSPFGTGRINEQFF.

The rearrangement joins TRBV27 to TRBJ2-2; TRBD2 agrees at 13 bases. J lost 7 bases, V lost 3 bases, and 5 bases had no gene match. The CDR3 is made up of 16 amino acids. Germline V gene sequence: CDR1 MNHEY, CDR2 SMNVEV (reference sequence). The CDR3 DNA sequence: TGTGCCAGCAGTTTCGGGACTAGCGGGACGGGCGGGGAGCTGTTTTTT. Its translation is CASSFGTSGTGGELFF.

The count of this clone is one. V is TRBV5-1 and J is TRBJ2-5; 8 nucleotides line up with TRBD2. With V trimmed by 3 bases and J by 1 base, 2 bases remained unmatched. Germline V gene data show CDR1 as SGHRS and CDR2 as YFSETQ. This CDR3 has 14 residues. CDR3 region: CASSSGLAQETQYF. DNA for the CDR3: TGCGCCAGCAGCTCTGGACTAGCCCAAGAGACCCAGTACTTC.

The chain joins TRBV27 to TRBJ2-5, with a tentative D call TRBD2 (6 bases). The DNA end lines up better with TRBJ2-7; the J call may be wrong. The germline V gene has CDR1 MNHEY and CDR2 SMNVEV (reference sequence). CDR3 length equals 15 residues. The DNA of the CDR3 is TGTGCCAGCAGTCCCGGGACGGGGGTCCCCTACGAGCAGTACTTC. It is translated as CASSPGTGVPYEQYF.

The genes are TRBV18 and TRBJ1-5, with TRBD1 matching over 7 bases. V was clipped by 4 bases and J by 6 bases; unmatched bases: 12. This CDR3 comprises 16 residues. Germline V gives CDR1 KGHSH, CDR2 LQKENI. CDR3 region: CASSLGGTAGGQPQHF. CDR3 bases: TGTGCCAGCTCACTCGGAGGGACAGCAGGAGGTCAGCCCCAGCATTTT. Full variable domain (remainder filled in from reference TRBV18 and TRBJ1-5): NAGVMQNPRHLVRRRGQEARLRCSPMKGHSHVYWYRQLPEEGLKFMVYLQKENIIDESGMPKERFSAEFPKEGPSILRIQQVVRGDSAAYFCASSLGGTAGGQPQHFGDGTRLSIL.

CDR3 DNA: TGCGCCAGCAGCCAAGATCAGGGATCCTTCTACGAGCAGTACTTC. Its translation is CASSQDQGSFYEQYF. V usage is TRBV4-1 and J usage is TRBJ2-7; D may be TRBD1 (5 bases). The ends were cut back, 0 bases at V and 3 bases at J, with 12 bases in the middle. CDR1 is MGHRA, CDR2 YSYEKL, per germline. The CDR3 runs to 15 residues.

DNA for the CDR3: TGCAGTGCTAGCTTTTCTAACTTGCGGTACTTC. Amino acid sequence: CSASFSNLRYF. The chain couples TRBV20-1 to TRBJ2-7, with unresolved D. V lost 3 bases and J lost 12, with 15 bases in between. Germline values: CDR1 DFQATT, CDR2 SNEGSKA (reference sequence). This CDR3 region has 11 residues.

This chain connects TRBV19 to TRBJ2-1, with D possibly being TRBD2 (5 bases). V lost 0 bases, J lost 4 bases, and 13 bases lay in between. In germline, CDR1 is LNHDA, CDR2 SQIVND (reference sequence). CDR3 length: 16 amino acids. The CDR3, as DNA: TGTGCCAGTAGTATAGATCCCGGGAATATTTACAATGAGCAGTTCTTC. Its protein is CASSIDPGNIYNEQFF.

Note on this clone: The conserved phenylalanine or tryptophan is not found at the CDR3 terminus, so this likely reflects a read error. Because the CDR3's place on the DNA is in doubt, the DNA is left out and the CDR3 is given as listed by TCRdb. The gene calls are TRBV10-3 and TRBJ2-7; the table assigns TRBD2, which was not confirmed against the DNA. CDR1 and CDR2 (germline): ENHRY, SYGVKD. Counting both end residues, the CDR3 totals 12 amino acids. The CDR3 spells CAIRKIGEGILL.

J is TRBJ2-3 and V is TRBV4-1, with 10 nucleotides matching TRBD2. Germline V gives CDR1 MGHRA, CDR2 YSYEKL. V dropped 4 bases and J dropped 6; count of bases not matched to a gene: 7. The CDR3 is 15 amino acids. CDR3 bases: TGCGCCAGCAGCCTTTCTAGCGGGAGAACCGATACGCAGTATTTT. Protein: CASSLSSGRTDTQYF.

This sequence joins TRBV28 and TRBJ2-2; D is uncertain. V was clipped by 6 bases and J by 4 bases, with 12 bases between them. The germline CDR1 and CDR2 sequences are MDHEN and SYDVKM. The CDR3 is 14 amino acids. The CDR3: CASSQWLITGELFF. The CDR3 nucleotides read TGTGCCAGCAGCCAATGGCTGATCACCGGGGAGCTGTTTTTT.

As for this clone: The junction departs from the called germline gene at one end, perhaps through a read error. The chain recombines TRBV11-2 with TRBJ1-2; 8 bases line up with TRBD1. This CDR3 region has 12 residues. Germline CDR1 is SGHAT and CDR2 is FQNNGV. The CDR3 sequence: CASSLGTGFYYF. The CDR3 nucleotides read TGTGCCAGCAGCCTAGGGACAGGCTTTTACTACTTC.

V is TRBV6-1 and J is TRBJ1-1; D not resolved. CDR1 is MNHNS and CDR2 is SASEGT in the germline V gene. V dropped 2 bases and J dropped 11 bases, with 15 bases sitting between them. CDR3 length: 13 amino acids. CDR3 in DNA: TGTGCCAGCAGTGAAATTATTGGGGATCCGGCTTTCTTT. Encoded protein: CASSEIIGDPAFF.

This chain links TRBV29-1 with TRBJ2-3, with D maybe TRBD2 (6 bases). From germline, CDR1 is SQVTM and CDR2 ANQGSEA. The CDR3 consists of 15 residues. Trimming took off 7 bases at V and 5 bases at J, with 22 bases between the two ends. CDR3: CSGTSGGWLRDTQYF. The CDR3 nucleotides read TGCAGCGGGACCTCCGGGGGTTGGTTAAGAGATACGCAGTATTTT.

The rearrangement links TRBV4-1 to TRBJ2-7; perhaps TRBD2 as D (6 bases). This CDR3 is built from 17 residues. Germline CDR1 and CDR2: MGHRA and YSYEKL. V lost 0 bases and J lost 0, with 15 bases in between. In DNA form, the CDR3 reads TGCGCCAGCAGCCAAGATAGGGTCGGGGGTCGCTCCTACGAGCAGTACTTC. It specifies CASSQDRVGGRSYEQYF.

The chain recombines TRBV28 with TRBJ2-7; D gene unclear. Germline V gene lookup returns CDR1 MDHEN and CDR2 SYDVKM. This CDR3 is 13 amino acids long. Deletions cut 6 bases from V and 4 bases from J, with 13 bases between. The CDR3 DNA reads as TGTGCCAGCAGCTATGACAAGGGATACGAGCAGTACTTC. Its translation is CASSYDKGYEQYF.

The gene calls are TRBV19 and TRBJ2-7, with D maybe TRBD1 (6 bases). The CDR3 runs to 15 residues. Germline V gene sequence: CDR1 LNHDA, CDR2 SQIVND (reference sequence). The V end was cut by 5 bases, the J end by 4 bases, with 18 bases between. The CDR3: CASSLTGLAGYEQYF. The CDR3 DNA reads as TGTGCCAGTAGTCTAACAGGGCTTGCGGGTTACGAGCAGTACTTC.

The gene calls are TRBV7-9 and TRBJ2-2; no firm D call. The V gene lost 1 base and the J gene lost 3 bases, with 0 bases spanning the gap. Per the germline V gene, CDR1 is SEHNR and CDR2 is FQNEAQ (reference sequence). The CDR3 sequence is 12 residues long. CDR3: CASSLDTGELFF. The CDR3 DNA reads as TGTGCCAGCAGCTTAGACACCGGGGAGCTGTTTTTT.

This chain connects TRBV6-5 to TRBJ1-5; D remains unclear. In germline, CDR1 is MNHEY, CDR2 SVGAGI. This CDR3 spans 16 amino acids. Trimming removed 4 bases at V and 1 base at J, with 14 bases between. CDR3 amino acids: CASSSPAGRSNQPQHF. CDR3 in DNA: TGTGCCAGCAGTTCCCCCGCCGGACGGAGCAATCAGCCCCAGCATTTT.